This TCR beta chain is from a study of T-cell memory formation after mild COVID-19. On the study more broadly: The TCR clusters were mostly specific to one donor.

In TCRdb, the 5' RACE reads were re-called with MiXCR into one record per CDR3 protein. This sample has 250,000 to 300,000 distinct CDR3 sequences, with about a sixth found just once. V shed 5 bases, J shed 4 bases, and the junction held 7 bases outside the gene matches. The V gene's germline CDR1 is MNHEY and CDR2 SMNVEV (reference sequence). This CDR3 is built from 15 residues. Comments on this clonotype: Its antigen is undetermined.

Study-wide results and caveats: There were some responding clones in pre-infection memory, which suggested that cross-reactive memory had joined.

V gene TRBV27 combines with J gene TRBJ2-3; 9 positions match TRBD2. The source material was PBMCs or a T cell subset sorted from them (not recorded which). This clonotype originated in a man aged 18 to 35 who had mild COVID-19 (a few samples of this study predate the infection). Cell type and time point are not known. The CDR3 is CASSPAGGRADTQYF. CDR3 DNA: TGTGCCAGCAGTCCCGCGGGGGGGCGGGCAGATACGCAGTATTTT.